Listed below are T cell receptor beta chains from one sample, sequenced in a study of cytomegalovirus exposure and HLA in healthy donors. Only in-frame clones appear in the TCRdb table, and some are missing; sequencing was by immunoSEQ multiplex PCR. The table records under 200,000 clones, 65% to 90% of them present only once. Sequencing input: PBMCs. Receptors originate from a human donor in good health. Both conserved end residues are trimmed from each CDR3. D genes are given only for firm matches.

TRBJ1-2	.	TRBV13	ASSLGTRTNYGYT
TRBJ2-7	.	TRBV12-5	ASAQGGAYEQY
TRBJ1-2	.	TRBV7-6	ASSRGGKFSGYT
TRBJ1-1	TRBD1	TRBV4-3	ASSQAHGQGETEAF
TRBJ1-2	.	TRBV21-1	ASSIGTCCGYT
TRBJ2-1	.	TRBV5-4	ASSPAGSLYNEQF
TRBJ2-5	TRBD2	TRBV5-1	ASSVGASGVQETQY
TRBJ2-7	.	TRBV21-1	ASSTRDRANEQY
TRBJ1-1	.	TRBV15	ATSIRDLNTEAF
TRBJ2-1	.	TRBV6-1	ASTGQKYYNEQF
TRBJ1-1	.	TRBV5-6	ASSLSGGTEAF